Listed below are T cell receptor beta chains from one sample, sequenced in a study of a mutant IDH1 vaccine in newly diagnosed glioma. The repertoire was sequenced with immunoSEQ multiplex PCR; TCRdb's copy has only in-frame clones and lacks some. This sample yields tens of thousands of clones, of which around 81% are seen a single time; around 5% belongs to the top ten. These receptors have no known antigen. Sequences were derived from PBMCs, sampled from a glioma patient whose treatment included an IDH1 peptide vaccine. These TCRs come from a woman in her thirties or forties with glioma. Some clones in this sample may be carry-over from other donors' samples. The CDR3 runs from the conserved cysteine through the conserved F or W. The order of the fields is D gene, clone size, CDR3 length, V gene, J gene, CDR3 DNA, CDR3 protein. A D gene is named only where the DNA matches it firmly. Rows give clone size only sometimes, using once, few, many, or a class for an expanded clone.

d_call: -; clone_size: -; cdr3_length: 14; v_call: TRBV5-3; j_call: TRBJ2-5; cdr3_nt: TGTGCCAGAAGGTGCGCTAGCATTCAAGAGACCCAGTACTTC; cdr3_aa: CARRCASIQETQYF
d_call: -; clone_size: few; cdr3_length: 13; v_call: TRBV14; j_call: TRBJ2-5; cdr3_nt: TGTGCCAGCAGCCAAGTGGCATTTGATACCCAGTACTTC; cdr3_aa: CASSQVAFDTQYF
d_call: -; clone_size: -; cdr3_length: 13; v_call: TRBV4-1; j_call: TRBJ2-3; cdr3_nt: TGCGCCAGCAGGGGCGAGGGCACAGATACGCAGTATTTT; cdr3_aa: CASRGEGTDTQYF
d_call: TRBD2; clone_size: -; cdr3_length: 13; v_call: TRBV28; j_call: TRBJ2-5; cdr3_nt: TGTGCCAGCAGTTTAACCGGGAGGGAGACCCAGTACTTC; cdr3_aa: CASSLTGRETQYF
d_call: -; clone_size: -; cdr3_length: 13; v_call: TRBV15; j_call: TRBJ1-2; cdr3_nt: TGTGCCACCAGTAGACGGTATGATTATGGCTACACCTTC; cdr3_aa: CATSRRYDYGYTF
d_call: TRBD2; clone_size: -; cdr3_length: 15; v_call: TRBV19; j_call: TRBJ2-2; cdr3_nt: TGTGCCAGTAGTAAAACGGGAGGCCGGCACGGGGAGCTGTTTTTT; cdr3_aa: CASSKTGGRHGELFF
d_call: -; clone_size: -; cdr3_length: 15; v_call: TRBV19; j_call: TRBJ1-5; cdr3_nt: TGTGCCAGTAGTATAACGGGGGCCCTAGGTCAGCCCCAGCATTTT; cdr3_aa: CASSITGALGQPQHF
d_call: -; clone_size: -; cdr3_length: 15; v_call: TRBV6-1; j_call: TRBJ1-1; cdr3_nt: TGTGCCAGCAGTGAATTGGGAGGGCGGGACACTGAAGCTTTCTTT; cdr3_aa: CASSELGGRDTEAFF
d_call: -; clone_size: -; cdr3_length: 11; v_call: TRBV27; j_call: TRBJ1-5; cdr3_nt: TGTGCCAGCAGTTCCGGCGGGCCCCAGCATTTT; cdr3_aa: CASSSGGPQHF
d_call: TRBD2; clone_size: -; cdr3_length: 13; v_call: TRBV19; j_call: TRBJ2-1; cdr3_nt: TGTGCCAGTACCATAGCGGGAGTCAATGAGCAGTTCTTC; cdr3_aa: CASTIAGVNEQFF
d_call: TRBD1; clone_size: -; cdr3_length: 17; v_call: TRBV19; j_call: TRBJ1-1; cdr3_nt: TGTGCCACCACCGATCCACAGGGGCCTACTATGAACACTGAAGCTTTCTTT; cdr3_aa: CATTDPQGPTMNTEAFF
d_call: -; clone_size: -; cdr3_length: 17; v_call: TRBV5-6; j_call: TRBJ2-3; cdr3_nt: TGTGCCAGCAGCTTAAGGGCAGGACTTAAAAGCACAGATACGCAGTATTTT; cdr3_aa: CASSLRAGLKSTDTQYF
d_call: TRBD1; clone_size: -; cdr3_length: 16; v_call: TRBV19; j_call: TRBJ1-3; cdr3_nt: TGTGCCAGTAGTATAGGACGACAGGGCTCTGGAAACACCATATATTTT; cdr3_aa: CASSIGRQGSGNTIYF
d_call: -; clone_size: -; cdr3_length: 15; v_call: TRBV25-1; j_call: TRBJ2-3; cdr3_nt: TGTGCCAGCAGTCTCACGGGGGCCTTCACAGATACGCAGTATTTT; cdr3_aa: CASSLTGAFTDTQYF
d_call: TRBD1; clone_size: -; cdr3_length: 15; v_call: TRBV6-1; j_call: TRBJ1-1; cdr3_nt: TGTGCCAGCAGTGAACAACAGGGGGTAGCCACTGAAGCTTTCTTT; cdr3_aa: CASSEQQGVATEAFF
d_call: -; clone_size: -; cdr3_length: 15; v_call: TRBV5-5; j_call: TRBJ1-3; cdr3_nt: TGTGCCAGCAGCTTCGGGGCAGCCGGTAGTAGCACCATATATTTT; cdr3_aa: CASSFGAAGSSTIYF
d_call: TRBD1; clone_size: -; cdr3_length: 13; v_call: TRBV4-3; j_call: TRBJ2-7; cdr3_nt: TGCGCCAGCAGCCAGAAGACAGGGGGCGAGCAGTACTTC; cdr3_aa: CASSQKTGGEQYF
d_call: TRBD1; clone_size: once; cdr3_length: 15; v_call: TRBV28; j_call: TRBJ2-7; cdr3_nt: TGTGCCAGCAATGTGGGCGGGACAGGGACTTACGAGCAGTACTTC; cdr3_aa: CASNVGGTGTYEQYF
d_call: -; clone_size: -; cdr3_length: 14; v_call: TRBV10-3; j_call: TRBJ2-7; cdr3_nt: TGTGCCATCAGTGAAAGAACTAGGGAGGACGAGCAGTACTTC; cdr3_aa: CAISERTREDEQYF
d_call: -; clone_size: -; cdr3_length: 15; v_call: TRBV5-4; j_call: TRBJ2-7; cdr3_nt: TGTGCCAGCAGCCCCCTTGGCCCAGGAACCTACGAGCAGTACTTC; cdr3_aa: CASSPLGPGTYEQYF
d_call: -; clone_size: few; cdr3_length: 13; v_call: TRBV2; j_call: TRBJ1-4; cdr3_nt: TGTGCCAGCAGTGAGACCATGGGAGAAAAACTGTTTTTT; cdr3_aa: CASSETMGEKLFF
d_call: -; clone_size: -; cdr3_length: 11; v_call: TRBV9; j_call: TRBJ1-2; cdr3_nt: TGTGCCAGCAGCGGCAACTATGGCTACACCTTC; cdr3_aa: CASSGNYGYTF
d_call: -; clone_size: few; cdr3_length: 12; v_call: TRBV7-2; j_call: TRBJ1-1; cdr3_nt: TGTGCCAGCAGCGGGGGGAGCCGGGTAGCTTTCTTT; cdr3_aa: CASSGGSRVAFF
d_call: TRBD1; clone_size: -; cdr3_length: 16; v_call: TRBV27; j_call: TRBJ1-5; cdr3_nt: TGTGCCAGCAGTTTATCCGGGACAGCCCGCAATCAGCCCCAGCATTTT; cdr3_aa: CASSLSGTARNQPQHF
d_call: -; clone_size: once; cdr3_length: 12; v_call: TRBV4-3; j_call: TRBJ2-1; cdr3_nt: TGCGCCAGCAGCCAAGATGGCCGGGAGCAGTTCTTC; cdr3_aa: CASSQDGREQFF
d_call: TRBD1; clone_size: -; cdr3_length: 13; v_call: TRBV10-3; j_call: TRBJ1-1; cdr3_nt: TGTGCCACTTCGGACAGGATCAACACTGAAGCTTTCTTT; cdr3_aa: CATSDRINTEAFF
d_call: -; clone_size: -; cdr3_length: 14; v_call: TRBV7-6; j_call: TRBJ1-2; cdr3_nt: TGTGCCAGCAGCGCGCGAAGCCGGGTGGAAGGCTACACCTTC; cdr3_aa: CASSARSRVEGYTF
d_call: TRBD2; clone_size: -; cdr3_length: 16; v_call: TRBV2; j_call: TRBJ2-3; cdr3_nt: TGTGCCAGCAGGATAGCGGGGGCCGCAAAAACAGATACGCAGTATTTT; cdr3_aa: CASRIAGAAKTDTQYF
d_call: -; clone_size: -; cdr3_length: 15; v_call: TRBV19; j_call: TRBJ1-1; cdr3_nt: TGTGCCAGTAGTATGTCCGCCCAGGGGCGTACTGAAGCTTTCTTT; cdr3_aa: CASSMSAQGRTEAFF
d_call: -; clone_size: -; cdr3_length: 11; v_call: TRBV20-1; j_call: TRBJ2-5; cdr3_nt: TGCAGTGTGGGCAGGCGGGAGACCCAGTACTTC; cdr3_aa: CSVGRRETQYF
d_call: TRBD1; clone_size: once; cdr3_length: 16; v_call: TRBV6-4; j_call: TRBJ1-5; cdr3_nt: TGTGCCAGCAGTGCAGGGACAGTTTATAGCAATCAGCCCCAGCATTTT; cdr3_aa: CASSAGTVYSNQPQHF
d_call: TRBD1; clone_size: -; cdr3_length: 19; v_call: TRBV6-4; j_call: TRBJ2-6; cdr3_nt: TGTGCCAGCAGTGCCACGAGGGGACAGGGGAGCTCTGGGGCCAACGTCCTGACTTTC; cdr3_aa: CASSATRGQGSSGANVLTF
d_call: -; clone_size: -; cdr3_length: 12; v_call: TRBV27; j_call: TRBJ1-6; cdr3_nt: TGTGCCAGCAGTTCCCTAGGAACACCCCTCCACTTT; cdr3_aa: CASSSLGTPLHF
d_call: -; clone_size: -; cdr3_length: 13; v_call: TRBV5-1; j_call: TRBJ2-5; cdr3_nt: TGCGCCAGCAGCGCTACGGGAGCGGAGACCCAGTACTTC; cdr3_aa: CASSATGAETQYF
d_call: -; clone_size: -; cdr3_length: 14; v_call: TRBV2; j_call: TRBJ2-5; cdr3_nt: TGTGCCAGCAGTGAAGCCCCAGGGATGAAGACCCAGTACTTC; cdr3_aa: CASSEAPGMKTQYF
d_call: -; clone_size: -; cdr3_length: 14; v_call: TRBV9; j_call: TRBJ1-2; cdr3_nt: TGTGCCAGCAGCGTAGGGGAAGACGGCTATGGCTACACCTTC; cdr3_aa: CASSVGEDGYGYTF